Sequencing of this TCR beta chain was carried out in a study of radiotherapy plus CTLA-4 blockade in lung cancer. The wider study: 15% to 20% of patients responded objectively, and around 32% achieved disease control. Findings of the study overall: An expansion of tumor-derived TCR clones occurred in blood after radiotherapy plus ipilimumab.

CDR3 size: 12 residues. Germline V gene lookup returns CDR1 SGHRS and CDR2 YFSETQ. V gave up 3 bases and J gave up 0 bases, with 3 bases separating them. The assay was immunoSEQ multiplex PCR, and TCRdb's table has in-frame clones only and misses some. The sample holds tens of thousands of clones, approximately 79% seen once. To note about this clone: Antigen: not known. Other DNA sequences in the same sample also yield this CDR3.

The rearrangement links TRBV5-1 to TRBJ2-5; D gene ambiguous. The source is a human donor with non-small cell lung cancer that progressed on radiotherapy plus ipilimumab. Sequencing used peripheral blood, obtained from a patient treated with radiotherapy plus ipilimumab. The CDR3 region is CASSSNQETQYF. CDR3 in DNA: TGCGCCAGCAGCTCTAACCAAGAGACCCAGTACTTC.